This T cell receptor (beta chain) came from a study of Graves' ophthalmopathy and Graves' hyperthyroidism. Study-wide results and limits: It was with approximately 70% sensitivity and 72% to 75% specificity that the model predicted ophthalmopathy progression.

Amplifying from RNA transcripts, the study obtained TCR beta CDR3 regions. First-round RT-PCR with HTBI primers preceded a second-round multiplex PCR. One entry per CDR3 protein, called by TCRdb with MiXCR from the multiplex PCR reads. The sample contains a few hundred thousand distinct CDR3 sequences, 15% of which appear only once. Aged 18 to 65, the patients with hyperthyroidism had under 2 months' duration and were newly diagnosed. Serum thyroxine and TRAb, along with clinical symptoms, thyroid ultrasound and orbital computed tomography, were what diagnosis relied on. PBMCs were density-gradient isolated from approximately 9.8 ml fresh blood. Germline assignment: CDR1 SGHRS and CDR2 YFSETQ. The CDR3 spans 13 residues. Deletions cut 2 bases from V and 0 bases from J, with 6 bases between. A remark on this clonotype: Its antigen is unknown. Lacking the conserved final phenylalanine or tryptophan, this CDR3 likely reflects a read error.

The sequence derives from a woman in her late teens or twenties with stable Graves' hyperthyroidism. V usage is TRBV5-1 and J usage is TRBJ2-7; no clear D. The source material was peripheral blood. The CDR3 DNA follows: TGCGCCAGCAGCTTTGCGCTCTCCTACGAGCAGTACCTC. This encodes CASSFALSYEQYL.